The 15 T cell receptor beta chains in this list originate from one sample, sequenced in a study of control samples from healthy donors and cancer patients (TCRdb year 2020). Libraries were built with the immunoSEQ multiplex PCR assay. As stored in TCRdb, this immuneACCESS dataset retains in-frame rearrangements with V and J assigned. A fraction of the clones does not appear; measured against another copy, unresolved V genes explain less than half of the discrepancy, and the remainder lacks a known reason. The sample includes about 15,000 clones, with roughly 91% observed a single time. The ten largest account for about 32% of the sample. Specimen: PBMCs. Receptor source: a man aged 55 to 69 with head and neck cancer.

The gene calls are TRBV11-2 and TRBJ2-4, with a weak D call TRBD1 (5 bases). Germline lookup yields CDR1 SGHAT and CDR2 FQNNGV. There are 16 residues in the CDR3. V was cut by 8 bases and J by 3 bases, with 20 bases left in between. The chain's CDR3 is CASHSQAGYGKNIQYF. The CDR3 bases are TGTGCCAGCCACTCTCAAGCAGGGTATGGCAAAAACATTCAGTACTTC.

The rearrangement uses TRBV7-2 and TRBJ2-7, with a possible D match to TRBD2 (5 bases). CDR1 and CDR2 (germline): SGHTA, FQGNSA. The CDR3 spans 13 residues. Trimming removed 3 bases at V and 4 bases at J, with 10 bases between. For the CDR3, the DNA is TGTGCCAGCAGCTTGCGGGCGCGGTACGAGCAGTACTTC. Amino acid sequence: CASSLRARYEQYF.

The chain links TRBV29-1 to TRBJ2-2, with a weak D call TRBD2 (6 bases). The CDR3 consists of 12 residues. CDR1 SQVTM and CDR2 ANQGSEA come from the germline V gene. V was clipped by 7 bases and J by 1 base, with 7 bases between them. CDR3 residues: CSGGGNTGELFF. The CDR3 bases are TGCAGCGGGGGAGGGAACACCGGGGAGCTGTTTTTT.

The chain joins TRBV5-6 to TRBJ2-5, with D perhaps assigned TRBD1 or TRBD2 (5 bases each). The CDR3 consists of 11 residues. The ends were cut back, 4 bases at V and 7 bases at J, with 8 bases in the middle. The germline V gene encodes CDR1 SGHDT and CDR2 YYEEEE. DNA of the CDR3: TGTGCCAGCAGCGTTGGGGGGACCCAGTACTTC. Translated: CASSVGGTQYF.

The chain combines TRBV19 with TRBJ2-6, with a possible D match to TRBD1 (6 bases). The V end was cut by 6 bases, the J end by 0 bases, with 15 bases between. Germline V CDR1 and CDR2: LNHDA, SQIVND (reference sequence). The CDR3 length is 17 residues. For the CDR3, the DNA is TGTGCCAGTAGAACCAGCAGGGGCCGCTCTGGGGCCAACGTCCTGACTTTC. This translates into CASRTSRGRSGANVLTF.

The genes are TRBV5-1 and TRBJ2-1; maybe TRBD2 (6 bases). V gave up 4 bases and J gave up 4 bases, with 15 bases separating them. Germline assignment: CDR1 SGHRS and CDR2 YFSETQ. The CDR3 totals 15 residues. The CDR3 nucleotides read TGCGCCAGCAGCCGGGGGTCCGGGCAGTACAATGAGCAGTTCTTC. The encoded protein is CASSRGSGQYNEQFF.

The chain combines TRBV5-6 with TRBJ1-2; the D gene is possibly TRBD1 (5 bases). The CDR3 covers 14 residues. The V end lost 5 bases, the J end lost 7 bases, and 18 bases lay between the germline ends. The germline gives CDR1 SGHDT, CDR2 YYEEEE. CDR3 region: CASSRQSLRGGYTF. The DNA of the CDR3 is TGTGCCAGCAGTCGACAGTCCCTAAGAGGTGGCTACACCTTC.

CDR3 sequence: CASRGLRGYEQYF. For the CDR3, the DNA is TGTGCCAGCAGGGGTCTCAGGGGCTACGAGCAGTACTTC. The chain couples TRBV2 to TRBJ2-7; a possible D gene is TRBD1 (6 bases). Trimming shortened V by 6 bases and J by 3 bases, and 12 bases separated the two germline ends. CDR1 and CDR2 from the germline V gene are SNHLY and FYNNEI. The CDR3 covers 13 residues.

V and J are TRBV6-5 and TRBJ1-4, with unresolved D. Trimming left V 1 base short and J 8 bases short, with 17 bases between. This CDR3 has 16 amino acids. Germline CDR1 MNHEY, CDR2 SVGAGI. The CDR3 here is CASSYFWGSRAEKLFF. The CDR3 DNA is TGTGCCAGCAGTTACTTTTGGGGATCCCGAGCGGAAAAACTGTTTTTT.

The gene calls are TRBV19 and TRBJ1-1, with 8 bases that match TRBD1. V was clipped by 7 bases and J by 7 bases; unmatched bases: 14. CDR3 length: 15 residues. Germline V gives CDR1 LNHDA, CDR2 SQIVND (reference sequence). The DNA for the CDR3 is TGTGCCAGTACCTCAAACCGGGACAGGCGGGGTGAAGCTTTCTTT. It translates to CASTSNRDRRGEAFF.

This chain uses TRBV3-1 (or the pseudogene TRBV3-2) with TRBJ1-5; the match to TRBD1 covers 8 bases. Trimming cost V 6 bases and J 2 bases; bases outside gene matches: 6. The CDR3 extends over 15 amino acids. Per germline, CDR1 LGHDT and CDR2 YNNKEL (reference sequence). This chain's CDR3 is CASSPDRGGNQPQHF. The CDR3 DNA reads as TGTGCCAGCAGTCCTGACAGGGGTGGCAATCAGCCCCAGCATTTT.

The chain carries TRBV5-1 and TRBJ2-7; 8 bases map to TRBD1. V lost 5 bases to trimming and J lost 2 bases; unmatched junction nucleotides: 3. This CDR3 is built from 13 residues. Germline CDR1 reads SGHRS; CDR2 reads YFSETQ. The chain's CDR3 is CASRLTGAYEQYF. The CDR3 bases are TGCGCCAGCAGGCTGACAGGGGCCTACGAGCAGTACTTC. The complete variable domain, with remaining parts taken from reference TRBV5-1 and TRBJ2-7, reads KAGVTQTPRYLIKTRGQQVTLSCSPISGHRSVSWYQQTPGQGLQFLFEYFSETQRNKGNFPGRFSGRQFSNSRSEMNVSTLELGDSALYLCASRLTGAYEQYFGPGTRLTVT.

This chain links TRBV3-1 (or the pseudogene TRBV3-2) with TRBJ1-6; TRBD1 agrees at 8 bases. CDR1 and CDR2 from the germline V gene are LGHDT and YNNKEL (reference sequence). This CDR3 region has 15 residues. Losses at the gene ends were 2 bases for V and 10 bases for J; bases not matched to a gene: 7. This CDR3 is CASSQSGGSISPLHF. CDR3 DNA: TGTGCCAGCAGCCAATCAGGGGGCAGCATATCACCCCTCCACTTT.

The chain combines TRBV5-1 with TRBJ1-6; 8 nucleotides align to TRBD1. CDR1 and CDR2 (germline): SGHRS, YFSETQ. The CDR3 totals 17 residues. V shed 0 bases and J 1 base; nucleotides not matched to a gene: 3. CDR3 in amino acids: CASSLDQGASYNSPLHF. CDR3 nucleotides: TGCGCCAGCAGCTTGGATCAGGGGGCATCCTATAATTCACCCCTCCACTTT.

The chain carries TRBV15 and TRBJ2-5; no clear D. This CDR3 has 15 amino acids. Germline CDR1 is LNHNV and CDR2 is YYDKDF (reference sequence). Deletions cut 0 bases from V and 2 bases from J, with 10 bases between. In nucleotides, the CDR3 is TGTGCCACCAGCAGAGATCGACGTAGTCAAGAGACCCAGTACTTC. Protein product: CATSRDRRSQETQYF. Full variable domain (rest looked up from reference TRBV15 and TRBJ2-5): DAMVIQNPRYQVTQFGKPVTLSCSQTLNHNVMYWYQQKSSQAPKLLFHYYDKDFNNEADTPDNFQSRRPNTSFCFLDIRSPGLGDTAMYLCATSRDRRSQETQYFGPGTRLLVL.